Sequencing of this T cell receptor beta chain was carried out in a study of blood T cell repertoires in COVID-19. Study-level background: From T cells, B-cell-depleted T cells, or PBMCs came the material, which was cDNA or gDNA.

The CDR3 is made up of 14 amino acids. Looked up from germline, CDR1 is LNHNV and CDR2 is YYDKDF (reference sequence). V was shortened by 5 bases and J by 5 bases, with 15 bases between the two germline ends. Those enrolled in Seattle joined during active infection and were followed longitudinally afterward. In the authors' methods: Amplification from reference gene primers served as the basis for estimated nucleated cell counts. The method was immunoSEQ multiplex PCR; TCRdb's version includes in-frame clones alone and lacks a portion of them. D and trimming were read from the DNA, whereas the V and J calls and clone size are those reported in that table. The sample lists roughly 25,000 clones, about 81% occurring once.

This chain uses TRBV15 with TRBJ1-1; possibly TRBD1 for D (6 bases). The specimen was peripheral blood. This TCR came from a woman aged 65 to 85 with COVID-19, enrolled during active disease. The CDR3 sequence is CATSAWDKRTEAFF. The CDR3 nucleotides read TGTGCCACCAGCGCCTGGGACAAGAGGACTGAAGCTTTCTTT.